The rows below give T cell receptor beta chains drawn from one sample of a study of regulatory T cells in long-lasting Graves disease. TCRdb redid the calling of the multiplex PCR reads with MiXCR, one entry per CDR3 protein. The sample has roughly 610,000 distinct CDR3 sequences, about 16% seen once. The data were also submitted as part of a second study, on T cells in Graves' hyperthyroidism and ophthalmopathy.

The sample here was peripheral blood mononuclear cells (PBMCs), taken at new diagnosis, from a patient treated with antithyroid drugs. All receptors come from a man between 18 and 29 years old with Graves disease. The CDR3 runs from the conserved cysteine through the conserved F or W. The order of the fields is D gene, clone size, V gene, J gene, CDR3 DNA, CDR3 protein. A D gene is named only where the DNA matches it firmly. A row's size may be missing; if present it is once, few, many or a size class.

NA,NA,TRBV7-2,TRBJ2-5,TGTGCCAGCAGCTTAGGGGCGGGGGCAGGGGGACAAGAGACCCAGTACTTC,CASSLGAGAGGQETQYF
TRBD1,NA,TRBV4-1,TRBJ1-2,TGCGCCAGCAGCCAAGAGGGGACGGACAGGGGTGGCTACACCTTC,CASSQEGTDRGGYTF
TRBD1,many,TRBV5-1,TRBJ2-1,TGCGCCAGCATAACGGGACAGCTCGGTGTCAATGAGCAGTTCTTC,CASITGQLGVNEQFF
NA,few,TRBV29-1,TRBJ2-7,TGCAGCGCTGACTCCGACTCTAGCTACGAGCAGTACTTC,CSADSDSSYEQYF
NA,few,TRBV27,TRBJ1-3,TGTGCCAGCAGAGGGACAAGCAATAAGGACACCATATATTTT,CASRGTSNKDTIYF
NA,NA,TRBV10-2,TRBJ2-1,TGCGCCAGCAGTGAAAGCAGCTGGGGATACAATGAGCAGTTCTTC,CASSESSWGYNEQFF
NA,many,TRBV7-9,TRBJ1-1,TGTGCCAGCAGCTTAAAACTCTCTGAAGCTTTCTTT,CASSLKLSEAFF
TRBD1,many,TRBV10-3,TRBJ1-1,TGTGCCATCAGTATGACAGGGGAGGTCACTGAAGCTTTCTTT,CAISMTGEVTEAFF
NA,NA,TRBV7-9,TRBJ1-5,TGTGCCAGCAGCGCCAGGACCGATAATCAGCCCCAGCATTTT,CASSARTDNQPQHF
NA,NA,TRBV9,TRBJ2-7,TGTGCCAGCAGCGTAGAACCATTGGGGACCTACGAGCAGTACTTC,CASSVEPLGTYEQYF
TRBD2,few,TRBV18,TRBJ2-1,TGTGCCAGCTCACCACCTAGCGGGAGGGAGGGTGAGCAGTTCTTC,CASSPPSGREGEQFF
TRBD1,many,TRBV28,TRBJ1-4,TGTGCCAGCAGTTCACAGCTCGGGACAGGGGATGAAAAACTGTTTTTT,CASSSQLGTGDEKLFF
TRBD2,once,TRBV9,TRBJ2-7,TGTGCCAGCAGCGTAGGGGGGGGAGGAGCCGAGCAGTACTTC,CASSVGGGGAEQYF
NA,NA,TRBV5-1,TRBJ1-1,TGCGCCAGCAGCTACACGGGCACTGAAGCTTTCTTT,CASSYTGTEAFF
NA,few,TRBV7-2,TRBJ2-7,TGTGCCAGCAGCCAAACCTCGGGACTTTCTTCCTACGAGCAGTACTTC,CASSQTSGLSSYEQYF
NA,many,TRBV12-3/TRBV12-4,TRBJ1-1,TGTGCCAGCAGCCCCGGGGCAGGGTTACTCTCTGAAGCTTTCTTT,CASSPGAGLLSEAFF
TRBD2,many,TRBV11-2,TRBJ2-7,TGTGCCAGCAGCTTCGGAGACTCCGGGACTAGCGGGTACGAGCAGTACTTC,CASSFGDSGTSGYEQYF
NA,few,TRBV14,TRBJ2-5,TGTGCCAGCAGCCAAGATAAGCGACCAAAAGAGACCCAGTACTTC,CASSQDKRPKETQYF
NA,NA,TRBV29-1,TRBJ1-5,TGCAGCGCTGGACACCCCAATCAGCCCCAGCATTTT,CSAGHPNQPQHF
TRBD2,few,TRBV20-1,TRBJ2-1,TGCAGTGCTAGAGACCCTAGCGGGATCTGGGCCTCCTACAATGAGCAGTTCTTC,CSARDPSGIWASYNEQFF
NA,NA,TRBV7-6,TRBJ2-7,TGTGCCAGCAGCTTCGCGGCAGGGGGGCACGAGCAGTACTTC,CASSFAAGGHEQYF
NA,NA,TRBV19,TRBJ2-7,TGTGCCAGTAGTATTGGTCAGGAGGCCTACGAGCAGTACTTC,CASSIGQEAYEQYF
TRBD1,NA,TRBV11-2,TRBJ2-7,TGTGCCAGCAGACCCCTTGGGACAGGGGAGAACGAGCAGTACTTC,CASRPLGTGENEQYF
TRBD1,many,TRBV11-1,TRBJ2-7,TGTGCCAGCAGCCGGGACAGGAATTACGTGCAGTACTTC,CASSRDRNYVQYF
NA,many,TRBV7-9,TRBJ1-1,TGTGCCAGCAGCTTGGCGGGCAGGGACACTGAAGCTTTCTTT,CASSLAGRDTEAFF
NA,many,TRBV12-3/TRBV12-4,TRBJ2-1,TGTGCCAGCAGTACGGACGGTCCTTTTAGCGGAGAACCCTGGAATGAGCAGTTCTTC,CASSTDGPFSGEPWNEQFF
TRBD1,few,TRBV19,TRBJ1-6,TGTGCCAGTAGTACCCGGACAGGCAATTCACCCCTCCACTTT,CASSTRTGNSPLHF
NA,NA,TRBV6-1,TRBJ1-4,TGTGCCAGCAGTCCGGTGGAGGGGGGGGAAAAACTGTTTTTT,CASSPVEGGEKLFF
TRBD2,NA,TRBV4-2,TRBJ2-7,TGTGCCAGCAGCCAAGAGGAGGGGACTAGCGGGATCTACGAGCAGTACTTC,CASSQEEGTSGIYEQYF
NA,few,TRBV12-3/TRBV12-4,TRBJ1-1,TGTGCCAGCAGCAGGGGACGCACTGAAGCTTTCTTT,CASSRGRTEAFF
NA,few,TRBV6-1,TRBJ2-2,TGTGCCAGCAAGGGACGGTTGGACACCGGGGAGCTGTTTTTT,CASKGRLDTGELFF
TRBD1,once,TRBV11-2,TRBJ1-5,TGTGCCAGCAGCCCTGGACAGGGAGTGGGTCAGCCCCAGCATTTT,CASSPGQGVGQPQHF
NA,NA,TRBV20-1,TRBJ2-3,TGCAGTGCCACTAGCACAGATACGCAGTATTTT,CSATSTDTQYF
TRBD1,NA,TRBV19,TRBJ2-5,TGTGCCAGTAGCTTACAGGGGAAAGAGACCCAGTACTTC,CASSLQGKETQYF
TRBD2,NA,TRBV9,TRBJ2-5,TGTGCCAGCAGCGTAGGACGACTAGCGGGAGTGTTTCAAGAGACCCAGTACTTC,CASSVGRLAGVFQETQYF
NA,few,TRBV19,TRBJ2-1,TGTGCCAGTAGGGAGAGCTCCTACAATGAGCAGTTCTTC,CASRESSYNEQFF
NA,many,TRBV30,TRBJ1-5,TGTGCCTGGAGTGTAGGTACTCAGCCCCAGCATTTT,CAWSVGTQPQHF
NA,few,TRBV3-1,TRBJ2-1,TGTGCCAGCAGCCAAGTTAACTCCTACAATGAGCAGTTCTTC,CASSQVNSYNEQFF
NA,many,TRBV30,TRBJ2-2,TGTGCCTGGAGTGGCGGGAAGCACACCGGGGAGCTGTTTTTT,CAWSGGKHTGELFF
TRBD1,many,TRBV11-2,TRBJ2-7,TGTGCCAGCAGCTTAGATCGGACAGGGATATACGAGCAGTACTTC,CASSLDRTGIYEQYF